This TCR beta chain was sequenced in a study of OX40 agonist ivuxolimab in advanced cancers. Turning to the study itself: The mean age was roughly 60 years, ranging from 23 to 79, with under 90% of participants male.

The CDR3 contains 11 residues. V lost 4 bases and J lost 6, with 6 bases in between. Germline CDR1 and CDR2: KGHSH and LQKENI. Only in-frame clones appear in the TCRdb table, and some are missing; sequencing was by immunoSEQ multiplex PCR. In the table there are approximately 90,000 clones, around 85% of which are singletons. V gene TRBV18 combines with J gene TRBJ1-1, with D unresolved. The specimen comprised CD4+ or CD8+ T cells sorted from blood, sampled in a trial of the OX40 agonist ivuxolimab. This clonotype originated in an adult with an advanced solid tumor such as melanoma, head and neck, liver or kidney cancer. CDR3 DNA sequence: TGTGCCAGCTCACTAGAGGCTGAAGCTTTCTTT. Translating gives CASSLEAEAFF.